This is a list of T cell receptor beta chains from one sample in a study of blood T cell repertoires in COVID-19. Only in-frame clones appear in the TCRdb table, and some are missing; sequencing was by immunoSEQ multiplex PCR. The sample carries around 220,000 clones, 80% to 90% recorded once. The sequencing sample was made of peripheral blood. These receptors came from a man aged 25 to 40 with active or convalescent COVID-19. Both conserved end residues are part of each CDR3. D genes are given only for firm matches. Part of the rows lack a size; the others show once, few, many or a class for expanded clones.

abundance,v_gene,j_gene,d_gene,CDR3aa,CDR3nt
once,TRBV28,TRBJ2-1,TRBD1,CASGGPTTGTGYNEQFF,TGTGCCAGCGGGGGTCCCACGACCGGGACAGGATACAATGAGCAGTTCTTC
-,TRBV30,TRBJ1-5,TRBD1,CAWSVGTGEFRSNQPQHF,TGTGCCTGGAGTGTAGGGACAGGGGAGTTTAGGAGCAATCAGCCCCAGCATTTT
-,TRBV11-2,TRBJ2-7,-,CASSLEVGEQYF,TGTGCCAGCAGCTTAGAAGTCGGCGAGCAGTACTTC
-,TRBV7-2,TRBJ1-5,-,CASSLAFVTGFQPQHF,TGTGCCAGCAGCTTAGCTTTCGTCACAGGGTTTCAGCCCCAGCATTTT
-,TRBV19,TRBJ1-5,TRBD1,CASSDRGYQPQHF,TGTGCCAGTAGTGACAGGGGGTATCAGCCCCAGCATTTT
few,TRBV5-4,TRBJ1-6,-,CASSLDGSYNSPLHF,TGTGCCAGCAGCTTGGACGGTTCCTATAATTCACCCCTCCACTTT
-,TRBV5-1,TRBJ2-1,TRBD2,CASSLEASGSYNEQFF,TGCGCCAGCAGCTTGGAGGCTAGCGGCTCCTACAATGAGCAGTTCTTC
-,TRBV15,TRBJ2-7,TRBD1,CATSPRRDRANEQYF,TGTGCCACCAGCCCAAGAAGGGACAGGGCCAACGAGCAGTACTTC
-,TRBV5-8,TRBJ2-7,TRBD1,CASSLGQGSSYEQYF,TGTGCCAGCAGCTTAGGACAGGGTAGCTCCTACGAGCAGTACTTC
-,TRBV23-1,TRBJ2-7,TRBD2,CASSRTSGSEQYF,TGCGCCAGCAGTCGGACTAGCGGGAGCGAGCAGTACTTC
-,TRBV28,TRBJ2-1,TRBD2,CASSPGLAEINEQFF,TGTGCCAGCAGCCCGGGACTAGCGGAGATCAATGAGCAGTTCTTC
-,TRBV6-5,TRBJ1-2,TRBD1,CASSYSPGTAFYGYTF,TGTGCCAGCAGTTACTCCCCCGGGACAGCCTTCTATGGCTACACCTTC
-,TRBV11-2,TRBJ1-1,TRBD1,CASSLDMETGALNTEAFF,TGTGCCAGCAGCTTAGATATGGAGACAGGGGCCCTGAACACTGAAGCTTTCTTT
once,TRBV29-1,TRBJ1-5,-,CSVGGSNQPQHF,TGCAGCGTGGGGGGATCTAATCAGCCCCAGCATTTT
-,TRBV29-1,TRBJ2-7,-,CSVENRSSYEQYF,TGCAGCGTTGAGAACAGAAGCTCCTACGAGCAGTACTTC
-,TRBV5-1,TRBJ2-7,-,CASSLASSYEQYF,TGCGCCAGCAGCTTGGCCAGCTCCTACGAGCAGTACTTC
-,TRBV10-2,TRBJ2-1,TRBD2,CASSFGTSGNEQFF,TGCGCCAGCAGTTTCGGGACTAGCGGGAATGAGCAGTTCTTC
-,TRBV3-1/TRBV3-2,TRBJ2-2,TRBD1,CASSQAGQGVPGELFF,TGTGCCAGCAGCCAAGCTGGACAGGGAGTGCCCGGGGAGCTGTTTTTT
-,TRBV5-6,TRBJ2-7,TRBD1,CASSLAGQHSYEQYF,TGTGCCAGCAGCTTGGCGGGACAGCACTCCTACGAGCAGTACTTC
-,TRBV7-9,TRBJ1-2,-,CASSTGEGRYGYTF,TGTGCCAGCAGCACGGGGGAGGGTCGATATGGCTACACCTTC
-,TRBV5-1,TRBJ2-5,TRBD1,CASSLVYRGPRETQYF,TGCGCCAGCAGCTTGGTCTACAGGGGGCCGAGGGAGACCCAGTACTTC
-,TRBV4-3,TRBJ2-1,-,CASSQERDPHDEQFF,TGCGCCAGCAGCCAAGAGCGGGACCCTCACGATGAGCAGTTCTTC
-,TRBV9,TRBJ1-1,-,CASSVDTPNTEAFF,TGTGCCAGCAGCGTAGACACCCCGAACACTGAAGCTTTCTTT
-,TRBV7-2,TRBJ2-7,TRBD2,CASSGGGSSYEQYF,TGTGCCAGCAGCGGGGGGGGAAGCTCCTACGAGCAGTACTTC
-,TRBV28,TRBJ1-2,-,CASIGAPSYGYTF,TGTGCCAGCATAGGGGCGCCCAGCTATGGCTACACCTTC
-,TRBV9,TRBJ2-1,-,CASSVFDTSYNEQFF,TGTGCCAGCAGCGTCTTTGACACCTCCTACAATGAGCAGTTCTTC
-,TRBV6-5,TRBJ1-4,-,CASSIGRRSNEKLFF,TGTGCCAGCAGCATTGGGAGGCGAAGTAATGAAAAACTGTTTTTT
-,TRBV7-2,TRBJ2-2,TRBD1,CASSLEAGGAGELFF,TGTGCCAGCAGCTTAGAGGCAGGGGGCGCCGGGGAGCTGTTTTTT
-,TRBV9,TRBJ2-3,TRBD2,CASSAPRGADTDTQYF,TGTGCCAGCAGCGCTCCGCGGGGGGCCGACACAGATACGCAGTATTTT
-,TRBV5-1,TRBJ2-3,TRBD2,CASSYLAGGTDTQYF,TGCGCCAGCAGCTACTTAGCGGGGGGTACAGATACGCAGTATTTT
once,TRBV11-2,TRBJ2-7,TRBD2,CASSLEAGAYEQYF,TGTGCCAGCAGCTTAGAGGCGGGGGCCTACGAGCAGTACTTC
-,TRBV6-1,TRBJ1-6,TRBD1,CASSDLDRVSRNSPLHF,TGTGCCAGCAGTGATTTAGACAGGGTATCGAGGAATTCACCCCTCCACTTT
-,TRBV4-1,TRBJ1-2,-,CASSQTTGNKGGYTF,TGCGCCAGCAGCCAGACCACGGGGAACAAGGGTGGCTACACCTTC
-,TRBV19,TRBJ2-7,-,CASSIGGAGRDEQYF,TGTGCCAGTAGTATAGGAGGCGCAGGGCGAGACGAGCAGTACTTC
few,TRBV2,TRBJ1-4,-,CASGREFEKLFF,TGTGCCAGCGGGAGGGAGTTTGAAAAACTGTTTTTT
-,TRBV23-1,TRBJ1-3,-,CASSQPQPWGGYGNTIYF,TGCGCCAGCAGTCAACCTCAGCCTTGGGGGGGGTACGGAAACACCATATATTTT